This is a list of T cell receptor beta chains from one sample in a study of T cells expressing NK-cell markers. TCRdb re-called the 5' RACE reads and gives one entry per CDR3 protein, without DNA. Its clone listing holds about 260,000 distinct CDR3 sequences. The material sequenced was blood T cells: a sorted CD56 or NKG2C T cell subset, CD4+ or CD8+ T cells, or bulk PBMC T cells (not recorded which). These receptors originate from a man aged 18 to 35 in good health. CDR3s include the opening cysteine and the closing phenylalanine or tryptophan. Fields, in order: J gene, V gene, CDR3 length, CDR3 protein.

J gene: TRBJ2-2
V gene: TRBV4-2
CDR3 length: 19
CDR3 protein: CASSQLRGQGHRGGGELFF

J gene: TRBJ2-7
V gene: TRBV6-5
CDR3 length: 12
CDR3 protein: CASCAGPDEQYF

J gene: TRBJ2-6
V gene: TRBV4-2
CDR3 length: 19
CDR3 protein: CASSPTGQGASPGANVLTF

J gene: TRBJ2-1
V gene: TRBV29-1
CDR3 length: 15
CDR3 protein: CSAGARTGVNNEQFF

J gene: TRBJ1-1
V gene: TRBV11-2
CDR3 length: 15
CDR3 protein: CASSLDIQGKAEAFF

J gene: TRBJ1-5
V gene: TRBV7-2
CDR3 length: 13
CDR3 protein: CASSFTGPQPQHF

J gene: TRBJ1-1
V gene: TRBV6-2/TRBV6-3
CDR3 length: 13
CDR3 protein: CASSYFQASEAFF

J gene: TRBJ2-5
V gene: TRBV6-2/TRBV6-3
CDR3 length: 14
CDR3 protein: CASSYSGSYETQYF

J gene: TRBJ2-3
V gene: TRBV20-1
CDR3 length: 18
CDR3 protein: CSARSPEGFSGSTDTQYF

J gene: TRBJ1-1
V gene: TRBV20-1
CDR3 length: 16
CDR3 protein: CSARRAQRPENTEAFF

J gene: TRBJ1-2
V gene: TRBV30
CDR3 length: 11
CDR3 protein: CAWSVSGGYTF

J gene: TRBJ2-1
V gene: TRBV24-1
CDR3 length: 14
CDR3 protein: CATSEGLAKNEQFF

J gene: TRBJ2-1
V gene: TRBV7-7
CDR3 length: 16
CDR3 protein: CASSLLSAGTNNEQFF

J gene: TRBJ2-1
V gene: TRBV29-1
CDR3 length: 13
CDR3 protein: CSVGPDWNNEQFF

J gene: TRBJ2-7
V gene: TRBV29-1
CDR3 length: 14
CDR3 protein: CSTSTGARNYEQYF

J gene: TRBJ1-2
V gene: TRBV5-6
CDR3 length: 14
CDR3 protein: CASNQLEAYYGYTF

J gene: TRBJ2-2
V gene: TRBV5-1
CDR3 length: 19
CDR3 protein: CASAQIWTSGERGTGELFF

J gene: TRBJ2-1
V gene: TRBV4-2
CDR3 length: 14
CDR3 protein: CASSQPPSYNEQFF

J gene: TRBJ2-2
V gene: TRBV7-8
CDR3 length: 15
CDR3 protein: CASTLGTGNTGELFF

J gene: TRBJ1-4
V gene: TRBV29-1
CDR3 length: 13
CDR3 protein: CSATGQGGGKLFF

J gene: TRBJ2-7
V gene: TRBV28
CDR3 length: 13
CDR3 protein: CAILSRDSYEQYF

J gene: TRBJ1-6
V gene: TRBV2
CDR3 length: 16
CDR3 protein: CASSGSRSSYNSPLHF

J gene: TRBJ2-3
V gene: TRBV6-1
CDR3 length: 19
CDR3 protein: CASKISGLAGAWGTDTQYF

J gene: TRBJ1-1
V gene: TRBV27
CDR3 length: 15
CDR3 protein: CASSAYRAWNTEAFF

J gene: TRBJ1-4
V gene: TRBV20-1
CDR3 length: 15
CDR3 protein: CSAFREEGANEKLFF

J gene: TRBJ2-1
V gene: TRBV29-1
CDR3 length: 13
CDR3 protein: CSVNRDGYNEQFF

J gene: TRBJ2-1
V gene: TRBV10-3
CDR3 length: 13
CDR3 protein: CAISESRGGEQFF

J gene: TRBJ2-1
V gene: TRBV14
CDR3 length: 14
CDR3 protein: CASSQEIRASEQFF

J gene: TRBJ2-7
V gene: TRBV5-4
CDR3 length: 15
CDR3 protein: CASSLNSHSSYEQYF

J gene: TRBJ1-1
V gene: TRBV10-3
CDR3 length: 15
CDR3 protein: CAIGPTAVMNTEAFF

J gene: TRBJ1-1
V gene: TRBV28
CDR3 length: 12
CDR3 protein: CASKGGYTEAFF

J gene: TRBJ2-1
V gene: TRBV5-1
CDR3 length: 12
CDR3 protein: CASSLGLDEEFF

J gene: TRBJ2-3
V gene: TRBV6-5
CDR3 length: 17
CDR3 protein: CASSSQKTGWSTDTQYF

J gene: TRBJ2-4
V gene: TRBV27
CDR3 length: 14
CDR3 protein: CASRDPIGKNIQYF

J gene: TRBJ2-2
V gene: TRBV28
CDR3 length: 18
CDR3 protein: CASSEITGTGGDMGELFF

J gene: TRBJ2-5
V gene: TRBV6-5
CDR3 length: 15
CDR3 protein: CASSYSGTGLETQYF

J gene: TRBJ2-3
V gene: TRBV29-1
CDR3 length: 12
CDR3 protein: CSAGTGDGTQYF

J gene: TRBJ2-3
V gene: TRBV4-3
CDR3 length: 13
CDR3 protein: CASSQDLAGTQYF

J gene: TRBJ1-5
V gene: TRBV6-5
CDR3 length: 12
CDR3 protein: CASGAINQPQHF

J gene: TRBJ2-1
V gene: TRBV19
CDR3 length: 15
CDR3 protein: CASSPGYSSYNEQFF

J gene: TRBJ1-2
V gene: TRBV20-1
CDR3 length: 11
CDR3 protein: CSAGYSSGYTF

J gene: TRBJ2-1
V gene: TRBV10-3
CDR3 length: 12
CDR3 protein: CAISDWTDEQFF

J gene: TRBJ2-1
V gene: TRBV5-1
CDR3 length: 13
CDR3 protein: CASSSRRDNEQFF

J gene: TRBJ1-2
V gene: TRBV28
CDR3 length: 12
CDR3 protein: CASSQDRYGYTF

J gene: TRBJ2-7
V gene: TRBV30
CDR3 length: 15
CDR3 protein: CAWSVKGTGRYEQYF

J gene: TRBJ2-7
V gene: TRBV7-9
CDR3 length: 14
CDR3 protein: CASSTTGNAYEQYF

J gene: TRBJ2-5
V gene: TRBV5-1
CDR3 length: 12
CDR3 protein: CASYETMETQYF

J gene: TRBJ2-2
V gene: TRBV12-3/TRBV12-4
CDR3 length: 14
CDR3 protein: CASKRHSGTGELFF

J gene: TRBJ1-1
V gene: TRBV12-3/TRBV12-4
CDR3 length: 14
CDR3 protein: CASRGVGDYTEAFF

J gene: TRBJ2-5
V gene: TRBV15
CDR3 length: 15
CDR3 protein: CATSRDGRRPETQYF

J gene: TRBJ1-5
V gene: TRBV24-1
CDR3 length: 15
CDR3 protein: CATQWAGGDNQPQHF

J gene: TRBJ2-2
V gene: TRBV12-3/TRBV12-4
CDR3 length: 15
CDR3 protein: CASSPNTLGAGELFF

J gene: TRBJ1-1
V gene: TRBV4-1
CDR3 length: 14
CDR3 protein: CASSQVGGYTEAFF

J gene: TRBJ1-5
V gene: TRBV6-2/TRBV6-3
CDR3 length: 14
CDR3 protein: CASKEGTYNQPQHF

J gene: TRBJ2-3
V gene: TRBV12-3/TRBV12-4
CDR3 length: 15
CDR3 protein: CASRIRLAGADTQYF

J gene: TRBJ2-5
V gene: TRBV6-1
CDR3 length: 16
CDR3 protein: CASNTGARGPVETQYF

J gene: TRBJ1-5
V gene: TRBV29-1
CDR3 length: 14
CDR3 protein: CSVVIGTGVQPQHF

J gene: TRBJ1-4
V gene: TRBV18
CDR3 length: 16
CDR3 protein: CASSLRSTNPNEKLFF

J gene: TRBJ2-2
V gene: TRBV30
CDR3 length: 15
CDR3 protein: CAWSVEGSLAGELFF

J gene: TRBJ1-4
V gene: TRBV6-1
CDR3 length: 15
CDR3 protein: CASSPNTGANEKLFF